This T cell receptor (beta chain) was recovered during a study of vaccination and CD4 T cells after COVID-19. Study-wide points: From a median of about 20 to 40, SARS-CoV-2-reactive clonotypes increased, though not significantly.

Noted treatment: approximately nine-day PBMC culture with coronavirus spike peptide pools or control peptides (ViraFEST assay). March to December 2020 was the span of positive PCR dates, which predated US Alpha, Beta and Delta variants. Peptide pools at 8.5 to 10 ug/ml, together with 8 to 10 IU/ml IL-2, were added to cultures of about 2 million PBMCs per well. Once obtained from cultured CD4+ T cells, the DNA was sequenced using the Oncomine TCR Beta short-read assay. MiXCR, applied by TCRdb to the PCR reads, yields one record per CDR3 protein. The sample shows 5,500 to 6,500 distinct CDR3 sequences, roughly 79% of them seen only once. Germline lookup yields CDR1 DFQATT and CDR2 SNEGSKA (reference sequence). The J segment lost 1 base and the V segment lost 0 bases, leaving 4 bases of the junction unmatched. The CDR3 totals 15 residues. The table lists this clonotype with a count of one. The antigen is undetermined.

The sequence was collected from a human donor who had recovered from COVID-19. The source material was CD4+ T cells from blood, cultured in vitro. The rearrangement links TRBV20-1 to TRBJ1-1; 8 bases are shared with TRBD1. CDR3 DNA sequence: TGCAGTGCTAGAGATAGGACAGGGTGGAACACTGAAGCTTTCTTT. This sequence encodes CSARDRTGWNTEAFF.